This is a list of T cell receptor beta chains from one sample in a study of cytomegalovirus exposure and HLA in healthy donors. Using immunoSEQ multiplex PCR, the repertoire was profiled, and TCRdb retains in-frame clones only, with some absent. The sample shows some 150,000 clones, about three quarters of them seen only once. The sequenced sample was PBMCs. The receptors here all came from a woman younger than 45 in good health and CMV-seronegative. CDR3s include the opening cysteine and the closing phenylalanine or tryptophan.

j_gene | v_gene | CDR3aa
TRBJ2-1 | TRBV2 | CASNEAVGGNYNEQFF
TRBJ1-1 | TRBV29-1 | CSVDRGTEAFF
TRBJ2-1 | TRBV5-1 | CASSLGSGGYNEQFF
TRBJ2-2 | TRBV5-5 | CASSSQGGGGELFF
TRBJ2-1 | TRBV4-1 | CASSQALAGRGRNEQFF
TRBJ2-2 | TRBV6-5 | CASSYSGTGKAGELFF
TRBJ2-5 | TRBV7-3 | CASSQAYQETQYF
TRBJ2-5 | TRBV7-3 | CASSQDGIPETQYF
TRBJ2-7 | TRBV5-1 | CASSLVTSISGEQYF
TRBJ1-2 | TRBV14 | CASSQLRGGYYGYTF
TRBJ2-3 | TRBV5-1 | CASSMTGPSTDTQYF
TRBJ1-1 | TRBV7-8 | CASKPGMNTEAFF
TRBJ1-2 | TRBV5-1 | CASSSTGTGDGYTF
TRBJ2-5 | TRBV11-2 | CASSLDGDYVETQYF
TRBJ2-1 | TRBV11-3 | CASSLGGLADSYNEQFF
TRBJ1-1 | TRBV30 | CAWSYTGQGGYEAFF
TRBJ1-1 | TRBV28 | CASSLRVTEAFF
TRBJ1-2 | TRBV7-3 | CASSRGGSEGHTF
TRBJ2-6 | TRBV11-2 | CASSLDPGSGANVLTF
TRBJ1-3 | TRBV4-1 | CASSLWDRVEDTIYF
TRBJ2-7 | TRBV5-1 | CASSSFSGVHEQYF
TRBJ1-2 | TRBV19 | CASRPGQAPHGYTF
TRBJ2-2 | TRBV10-3 | CAISGLAVQSTGELFF
TRBJ1-1 | TRBV21-1 | CASSAKGVNTEAFF
TRBJ1-2 | TRBV7-9 | CASSLSTAWQGRARGYTF
TRBJ2-1 | TRBV11-2 | CASSLRGRLAKFYNEQFF
TRBJ2-1 | TRBV2 | CASNQYNEQFF
- | TRBV4-2 | CASSQDRLAASYEQYF
TRBJ2-4 | TRBV19 | CASSDRVKNIQYF
TRBJ2-1 | TRBV7-3 | CASSPHSSTSGGAGEQFF
TRBJ1-4 | TRBV19 | CASNPMRGEKLFF
TRBJ1-3 | TRBV7-9 | CASSSTTGFRNTIYF
TRBJ2-1 | TRBV19 | CASSPPAGDSSYNEQFF
TRBJ2-1 | TRBV6-1 | CASSWAGREQFF
TRBJ1-5 | TRBV7-3 | CASSSSGGGDQPQHF
TRBJ1-2 | TRBV10-3 | CAISTRDRVGRDGYTF
TRBJ2-2 | TRBV14 | CASSQDRGGPNTGELFF
TRBJ2-1 | TRBV7-9 | CASTPMGGSYNEQFF
TRBJ2-2 | TRBV27 | CASRAGQAGTGELFF
TRBJ1-2 | TRBV5-6 | CASSLGGYYGYTF
TRBJ1-4 | TRBV10-3 | CAISEGGKLHEKLFF
TRBJ2-7 | TRBV18 | CASSYQSQGAGEQYF
TRBJ1-6 | TRBV4-1 | CASSRDHRSSSYNSPLHF